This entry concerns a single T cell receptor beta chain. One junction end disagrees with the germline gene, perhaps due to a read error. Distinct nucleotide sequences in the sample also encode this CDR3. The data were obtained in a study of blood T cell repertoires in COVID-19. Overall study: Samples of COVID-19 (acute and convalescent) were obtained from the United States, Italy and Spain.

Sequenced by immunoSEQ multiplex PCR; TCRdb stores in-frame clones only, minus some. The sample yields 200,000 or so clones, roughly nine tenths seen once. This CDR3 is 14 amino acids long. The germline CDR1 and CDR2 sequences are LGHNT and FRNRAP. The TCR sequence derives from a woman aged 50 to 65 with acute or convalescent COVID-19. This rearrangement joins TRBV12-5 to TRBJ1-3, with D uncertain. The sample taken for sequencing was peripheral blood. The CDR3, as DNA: TGTGCTAGTGGATTGGGTGTTTCAGGAAACACCATATATTTT. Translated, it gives CASGLGVSGNTIYF. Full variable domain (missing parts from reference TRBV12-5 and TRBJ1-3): DARVTQTPRHKVTEMGQEVTMRCQPILGHNTVFWYRQTMMQGLELLAYFRNRAPLDDSGMPKDRFSAEMPDATLATLKIQPSEPRDSAVYFCASGLGVSGNTIYFGEGSWLTVV.